This T cell receptor beta chain was profiled in a study of blood T cell repertoires in COVID-19. V gave up 2 bases and J gave up 2 bases, with 14 bases separating them. The germline gives CDR1 SEHNR, CDR2 FQNEAQ (reference sequence). CDR3 size: 16 residues. Here immunoSEQ multiplex PCR was the method, and the copy in TCRdb shows in-frame clones only, minus some. The table records about 190,000 clones, roughly 80% of them present only once. This TCR was sampled from a man aged 55 to 70 with acute or convalescent COVID-19. The genes are TRBV7-9 and TRBJ2-3, with TRBD2 as a possible D gene (5 bases). The source material was peripheral blood. The CDR3 DNA reads TGTGCCAGCAGCTTACTAACTAGTGCATTCACAGATACGCAGTATTTT. It is translated as CASSLLTSAFTDTQYF.